This entry describes one T cell receptor (beta chain). Its antigen is still unknown. This table comes from immunoSEQ multiplex PCR, and its TCRdb copy is limited to in-frame clones, with some not included. The table lists 18,000 or so clones, about four fifths of them singletons, with approximately 30% in the top ten. This sample stems from a study of CD4 T cells in relation to SARS-CoV-2 and coronaviruses. Across the whole study: Negative control cultures got HIV-1 Nef peptides or no peptide.

CD4+ T cells from unexposed donors were obtained before the COVID-19 pandemic (2011-2018). Isolation of CD4+ T cells took place after less than 13 days in culture. There are 14 residues in the CDR3. The V end lost 4 bases, the J end lost 5 bases, and 15 bases lay between the germline ends. Germline lookup yields CDR1 SGHRS and CDR2 YFSETQ. The sequenced material came from CD4+ T cells from PBMCs, cultured in vitro. The chain is built from TRBV5-1 and TRBJ1-1; weak D call: TRBD1 (5 bases). This receptor was obtained from a human donor in good health. CDR3 region: CASSPGGELTEAFF. The CDR3 region has the DNA TGCGCCAGCAGCCCCGGGGGGGAGCTTACTGAAGCTTTCTTT.